This entry describes one T cell receptor beta chain. Its antigen is not identified. Each individual donor underwent a draw of 8.5 to 10 milliliters of peripheral blood. Isolated per sample were at least 6 million PBMCs. This entry belongs to a study of blood T cells in healthy people across ages. Study-wide points: In older individuals, TCR beta diversity per million T cells was lower, falling roughly linearly with age. Long-lived donors exceeded aged donors in naive CD4+ cells and diversity.

A J-beta primer mix and a sample-barcoded 5' primer were used in a second PCR of about 7 to 12 cycles. TCRdb re-derived calls from the 5' RACE reads in MiXCR, one entry per CDR3 protein. This table has hundreds of thousands of distinct CDR3 sequences, 32% appearing once. V lost 2 bases and J lost 0; bases outside the gene matches: 12. Germline assignment: CDR1 MNHEY and CDR2 SVGAGI. The CDR3 runs 19 residues. The material sequenced was blood. The sequence derives from an elderly woman in good health. The V and J genes are TRBV6-5 and TRBJ2-3, with TRBD2 identical over 9 bases. CDR3 bases: TGTGCCAGCAGTTACACGGTTTTAGCGGGGGTGACTAGCACAGATACGCAGTATTTT. It specifies CASSYTVLAGVTSTDTQYF.